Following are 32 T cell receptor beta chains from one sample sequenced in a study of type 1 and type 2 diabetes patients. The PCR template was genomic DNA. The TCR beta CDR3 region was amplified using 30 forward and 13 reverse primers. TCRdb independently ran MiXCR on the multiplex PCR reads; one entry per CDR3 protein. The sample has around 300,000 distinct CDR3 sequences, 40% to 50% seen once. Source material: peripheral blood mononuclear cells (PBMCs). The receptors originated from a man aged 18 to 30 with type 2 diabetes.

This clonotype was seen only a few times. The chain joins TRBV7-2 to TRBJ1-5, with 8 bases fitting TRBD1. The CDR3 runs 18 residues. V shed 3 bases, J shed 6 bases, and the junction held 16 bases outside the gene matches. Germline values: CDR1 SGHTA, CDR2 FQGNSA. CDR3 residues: CASSLQGALLSRPQPQHF. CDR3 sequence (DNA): TGTGCCAGCAGCTTGCAGGGGGCGCTTTTGTCGCGCCCTCAGCCCCAGCATTTT.

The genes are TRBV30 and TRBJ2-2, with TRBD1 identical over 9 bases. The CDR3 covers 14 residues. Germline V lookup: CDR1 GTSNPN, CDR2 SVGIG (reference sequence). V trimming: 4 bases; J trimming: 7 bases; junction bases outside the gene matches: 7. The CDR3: CAWTPGTGRGELFF. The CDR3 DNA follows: TGTGCCTGGACTCCCGGGACAGGGCGCGGGGAGCTGTTTTTT.

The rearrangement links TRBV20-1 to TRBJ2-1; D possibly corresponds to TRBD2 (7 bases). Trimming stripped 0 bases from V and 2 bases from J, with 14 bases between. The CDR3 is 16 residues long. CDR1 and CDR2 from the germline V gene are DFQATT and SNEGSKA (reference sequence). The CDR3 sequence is CSARDPGGRAYNEQFF. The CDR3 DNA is TGCAGTGCTAGAGATCCGGGGGGCCGGGCCTACAATGAGCAGTTCTTC.

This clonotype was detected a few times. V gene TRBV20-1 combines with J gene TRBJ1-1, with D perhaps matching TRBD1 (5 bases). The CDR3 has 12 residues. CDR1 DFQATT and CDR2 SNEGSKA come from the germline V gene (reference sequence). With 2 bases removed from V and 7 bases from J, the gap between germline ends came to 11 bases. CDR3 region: CSARSLQVEAFF. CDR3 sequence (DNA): TGCAGTGCTAGATCCCTACAGGTTGAAGCTTTCTTT.

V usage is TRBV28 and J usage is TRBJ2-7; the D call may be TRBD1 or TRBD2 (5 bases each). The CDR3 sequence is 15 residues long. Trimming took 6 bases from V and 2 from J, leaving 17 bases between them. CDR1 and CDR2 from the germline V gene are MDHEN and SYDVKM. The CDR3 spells CASSLPTWGTYEQYF. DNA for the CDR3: TGTGCCAGCAGCCTACCCACTTGGGGGACCTACGAGCAGTACTTC.

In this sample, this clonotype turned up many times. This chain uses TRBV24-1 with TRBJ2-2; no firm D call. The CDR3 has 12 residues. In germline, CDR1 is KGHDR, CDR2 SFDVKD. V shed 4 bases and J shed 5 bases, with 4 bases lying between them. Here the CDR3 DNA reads TGTGCCACCAGTGAGTTTACCGGGGAGCTGTTTTTT. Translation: CATSEFTGELFF.

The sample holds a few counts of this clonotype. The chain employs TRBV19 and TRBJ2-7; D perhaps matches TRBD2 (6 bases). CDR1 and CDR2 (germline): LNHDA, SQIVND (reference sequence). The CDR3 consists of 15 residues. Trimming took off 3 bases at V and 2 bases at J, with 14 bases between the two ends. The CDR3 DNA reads TGTGCCAGTAGTATCGGGAGACATTTACCCTACGAGCAGTACTTC. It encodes CASSIGRHLPYEQYF.

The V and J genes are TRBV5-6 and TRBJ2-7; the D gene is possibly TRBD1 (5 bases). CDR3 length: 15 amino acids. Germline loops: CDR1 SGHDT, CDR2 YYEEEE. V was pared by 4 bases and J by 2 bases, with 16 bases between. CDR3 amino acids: CASSNRQIMAYEQYF. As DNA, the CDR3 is TGTGCCAGCAGCAACCGACAGATAATGGCCTACGAGCAGTACTTC.

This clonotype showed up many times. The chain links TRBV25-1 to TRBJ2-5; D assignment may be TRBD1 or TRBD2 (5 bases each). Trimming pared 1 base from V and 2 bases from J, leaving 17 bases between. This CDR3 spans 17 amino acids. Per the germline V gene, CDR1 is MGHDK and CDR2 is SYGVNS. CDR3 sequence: CASSELCRDPKQETQYF. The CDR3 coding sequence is TGTGCCAGCAGTGAATTATGTAGGGACCCCAAACAAGAGACCCAGTACTTC.

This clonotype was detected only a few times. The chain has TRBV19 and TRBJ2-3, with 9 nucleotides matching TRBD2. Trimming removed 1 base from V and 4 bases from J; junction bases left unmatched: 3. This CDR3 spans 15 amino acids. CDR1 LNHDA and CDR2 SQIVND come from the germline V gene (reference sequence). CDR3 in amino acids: CASSIGSGGADTQYF. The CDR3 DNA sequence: TGTGCCAGTAGTATAGGTAGCGGGGGCGCAGATACGCAGTATTTT.

In nucleotides, the CDR3 is TGCAGTGCAGACCCCCGACAGGGCCGAAAAGAGACCCAGTACTTC. Its translation: CSADPRQGRKETQYF. The chain has TRBV20-1 and TRBJ2-5; 7 bases are a match to TRBD1. V gave up 6 bases and J gave up 3 bases; unmatched junction bases: 13. The CDR3 sequence is 15 residues long. Germline V gives CDR1 DFQATT, CDR2 SNEGSKA (reference sequence).

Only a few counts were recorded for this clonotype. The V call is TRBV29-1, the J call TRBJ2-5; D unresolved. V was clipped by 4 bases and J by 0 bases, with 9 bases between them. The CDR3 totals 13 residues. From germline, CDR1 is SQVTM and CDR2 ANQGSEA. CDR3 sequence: CSVVRSYQETQYF. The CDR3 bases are TGCAGCGTTGTCCGATCGTACCAAGAGACCCAGTACTTC.

The CDR3 loop reads CASSAAKGLADTDTQYF. In DNA, the CDR3 is TGTGCCAGCAGTGCCGCCAAGGGACTAGCGGACACAGATACGCAGTATTTT. V is TRBV12-3 or TRBV12-4 and J is TRBJ2-3, with 11 bases aligning to TRBD2. V shed 5 bases and J 2 bases; nucleotides not matched to a gene: 9. The CDR3 is made up of 17 amino acids.

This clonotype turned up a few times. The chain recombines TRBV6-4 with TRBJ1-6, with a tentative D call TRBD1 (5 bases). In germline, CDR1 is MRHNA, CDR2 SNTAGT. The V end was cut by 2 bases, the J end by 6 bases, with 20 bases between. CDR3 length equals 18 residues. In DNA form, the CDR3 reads TGTGCCAGCAGTGACCTAGGGACCGAATATAAGGGTAATTCACCCCTCCACTTT. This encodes CASSDLGTEYKGNSPLHF.

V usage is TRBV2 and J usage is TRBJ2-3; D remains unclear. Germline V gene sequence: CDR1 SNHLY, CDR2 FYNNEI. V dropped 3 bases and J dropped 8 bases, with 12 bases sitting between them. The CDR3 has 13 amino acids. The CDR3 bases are TGTGCCAGCAGTGATGGCGGTCTTCGTACGCAGTATTTT. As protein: CASSDGGLRTQYF. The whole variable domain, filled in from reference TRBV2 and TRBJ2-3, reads EPEVTQTPSHQVTQMGQEVILRCVPISNHLYFYWYRQILGQKVEFLVSFYNNEISEKSEIFDDQFSVERPDGSNFTLKIRSTKLEDSAMYFCASSDGGLRTQYFGPGTRLTVL.

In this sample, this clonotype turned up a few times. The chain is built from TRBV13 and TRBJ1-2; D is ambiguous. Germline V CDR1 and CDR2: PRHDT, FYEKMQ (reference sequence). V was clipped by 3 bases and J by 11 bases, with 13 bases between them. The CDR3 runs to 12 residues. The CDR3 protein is CASSFGAFGYTF. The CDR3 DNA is TGTGCCAGCAGCTTCGGAGCTTTTGGGTACACCTTC.

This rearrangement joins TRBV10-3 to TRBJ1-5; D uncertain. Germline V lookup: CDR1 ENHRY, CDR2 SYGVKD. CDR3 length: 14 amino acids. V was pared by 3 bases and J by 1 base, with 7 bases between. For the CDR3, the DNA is TGTGCCATCAGTGATCTGGGCAGCAATCAGCCCCAGCATTTT. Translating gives CAISDLGSNQPQHF.

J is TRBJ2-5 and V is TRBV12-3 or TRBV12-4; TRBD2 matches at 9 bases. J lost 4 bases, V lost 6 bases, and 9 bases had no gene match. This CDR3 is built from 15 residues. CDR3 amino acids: CASSFSGRGVETQYF. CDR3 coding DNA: TGTGCCAGCAGCTTTAGCGGGAGAGGGGTAGAGACCCAGTACTTC.

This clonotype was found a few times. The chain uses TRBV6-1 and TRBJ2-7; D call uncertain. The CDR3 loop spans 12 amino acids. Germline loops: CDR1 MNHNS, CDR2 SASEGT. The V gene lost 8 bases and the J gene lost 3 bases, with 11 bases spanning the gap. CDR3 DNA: TGTGCCAGCTCGGCGAACTTCTACGAGCAGTACTTC. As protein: CASSANFYEQYF.

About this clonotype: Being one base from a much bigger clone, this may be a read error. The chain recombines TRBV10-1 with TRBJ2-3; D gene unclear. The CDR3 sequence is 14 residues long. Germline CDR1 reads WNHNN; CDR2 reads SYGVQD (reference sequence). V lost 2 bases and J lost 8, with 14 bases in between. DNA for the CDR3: TGCGCCAGCAGTGAGGGATTGACCCCCGGTACGCAGTATTTT. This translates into CASSEGLTPGTQYF.

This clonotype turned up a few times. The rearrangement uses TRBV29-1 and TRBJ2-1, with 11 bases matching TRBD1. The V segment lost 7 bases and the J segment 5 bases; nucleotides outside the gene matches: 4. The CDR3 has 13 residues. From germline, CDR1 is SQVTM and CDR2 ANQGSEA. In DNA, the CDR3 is TGCAGCGCCGGGACAGGGGGAAACAATGAGCAGTTCTTC. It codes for CSAGTGGNNEQFF.

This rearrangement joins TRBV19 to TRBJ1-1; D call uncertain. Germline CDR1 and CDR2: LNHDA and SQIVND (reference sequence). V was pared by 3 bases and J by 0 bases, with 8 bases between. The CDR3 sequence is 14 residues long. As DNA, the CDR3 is TGTGCCAGTAGTATGGTCGGCATGAACACTGAAGCTTTCTTT. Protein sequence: CASSMVGMNTEAFF.

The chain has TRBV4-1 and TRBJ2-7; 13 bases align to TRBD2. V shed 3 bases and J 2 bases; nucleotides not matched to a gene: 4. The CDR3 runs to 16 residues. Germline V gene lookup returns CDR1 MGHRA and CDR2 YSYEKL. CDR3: CASSQRLAGGPYEQYF. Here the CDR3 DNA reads TGCGCCAGCAGCCAGCGACTAGCGGGAGGTCCCTACGAGCAGTACTTC.

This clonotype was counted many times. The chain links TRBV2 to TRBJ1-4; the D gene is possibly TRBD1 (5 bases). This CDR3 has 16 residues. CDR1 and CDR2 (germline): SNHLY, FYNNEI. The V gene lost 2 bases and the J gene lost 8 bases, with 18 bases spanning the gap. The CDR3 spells CASSETVGRVSEKLFF. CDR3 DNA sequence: TGTGCCAGCAGTGAAACGGTAGGCAGGGTAAGCGAAAAACTGTTTTTT. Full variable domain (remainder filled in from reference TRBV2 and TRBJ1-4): EPEVTQTPSHQVTQMGQEVILRCVPISNHLYFYWYRQILGQKVEFLVSFYNNEISEKSEIFDDQFSVERPDGSNFTLKIRSTKLEDSAMYFCASSETVGRVSEKLFFGSGTQLSVL.

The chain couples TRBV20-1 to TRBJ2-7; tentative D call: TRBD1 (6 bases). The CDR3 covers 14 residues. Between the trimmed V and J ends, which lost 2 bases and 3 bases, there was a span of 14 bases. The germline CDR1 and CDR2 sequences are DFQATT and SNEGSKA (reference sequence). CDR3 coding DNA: TGCAGTGCTAGAAGGACAGCGTTAATCTACGAGCAGTACTTC. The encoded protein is CSARRTALIYEQYF.

The CDR3 sequence is CASSEYARQGETQYF. CDR3 in DNA: TGTGCCAGCAGTGAATATGCGCGACAGGGAGAGACCCAGTACTTC. The rearrangement uses TRBV25-1 and TRBJ2-5, with TRBD1 matching 7 bases. Looked up from germline, CDR1 is MGHDK and CDR2 is SYGVNS. V lost 0 bases to trimming and J lost 4 bases; unmatched junction nucleotides: 5. This CDR3 region has 15 residues.

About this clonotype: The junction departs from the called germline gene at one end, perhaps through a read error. The CDR3 region is CASTLVYRGFLDSPLRF. The CDR3 DNA is TGTGCCAGCACCTTGGTCTATCGGGGTTTCTTGGATTCACCCCTCCGCTTT. The chain is built from TRBV6-5 and TRBJ1-6, with D unclear. Germline CDR1 reads MNHEY; CDR2 reads SVGAGI. The CDR3 has 17 amino acids.

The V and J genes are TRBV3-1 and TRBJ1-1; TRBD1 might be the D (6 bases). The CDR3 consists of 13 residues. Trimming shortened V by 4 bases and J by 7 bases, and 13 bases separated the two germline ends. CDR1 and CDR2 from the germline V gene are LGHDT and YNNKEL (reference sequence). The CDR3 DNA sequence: TGTGCCAGCAGCCCCATTATAGGGGGTGAAGCTTTCTTT. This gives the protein CASSPIIGGEAFF.

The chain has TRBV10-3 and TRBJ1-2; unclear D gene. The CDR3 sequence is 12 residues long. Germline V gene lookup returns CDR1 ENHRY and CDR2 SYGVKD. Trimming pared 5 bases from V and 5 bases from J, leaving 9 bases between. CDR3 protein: CAISPEAYGYTF. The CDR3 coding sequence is TGTGCCATCAGTCCGGAAGCGTATGGCTACACCTTC.

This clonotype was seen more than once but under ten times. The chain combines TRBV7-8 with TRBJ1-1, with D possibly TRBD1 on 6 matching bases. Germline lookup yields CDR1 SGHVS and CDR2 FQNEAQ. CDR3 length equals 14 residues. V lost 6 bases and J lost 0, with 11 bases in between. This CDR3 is CASSYRDLNTEAFF. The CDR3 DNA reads TGTGCCAGCAGTTACAGGGACCTGAACACTGAAGCTTTCTTT.

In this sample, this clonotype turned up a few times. The CDR3 loop is CASSLAGRTDTQYF. DNA for the CDR3: TGCGCCAGCAGCTTGGCAGGTCGGACAGATACGCAGTATTTT. The chain is built from TRBV5-1 and TRBJ2-3; D uncertain. V lost 0 bases, J lost 3 bases, and 8 bases lay in between. CDR1 and CDR2 (germline): SGHRS, YFSETQ. The CDR3 consists of 14 residues.

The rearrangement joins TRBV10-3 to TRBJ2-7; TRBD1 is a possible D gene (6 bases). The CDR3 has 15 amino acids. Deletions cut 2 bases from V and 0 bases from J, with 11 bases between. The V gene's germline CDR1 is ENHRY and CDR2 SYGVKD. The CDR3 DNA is TGTGCCATCAGTGAGAGGACAGCCAGCTCCTACGAGCAGTACTTC. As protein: CAISERTASSYEQYF.